This entry features one TCR beta chain sequence. Its antigen target is currently unknown. Base qualities were left out, and no much larger clone turns up one base away. The data were taken from a study of blood T cell repertoires in COVID-19 (dated by TCRdb to 2020 to 2022). Turning to the overall study: Collaborator samples came from the United States, Italy and Spain and covered acute and convalescent phases of COVID-19. The material from the prospective study consisted of cDNA or gDNA derived from T cells, B-cell-depleted T cells, or PBMCs. The dataset comprised deeply sampled blood TCRbeta repertoires from subjects exposed to, actively infected with, or recovered from COVID-19. A freely available public database, intended as a resource for researchers studying the immune response to SARS-CoV-2, is where the repertoires were released. Samples came from the ongoing ImmuneRACE study (first 160 participants) plus 1,254 subjects from 6 global collaborators. Nearly every sample came with metadata listing a de-identified subject ID, COVID-19 status, age in years and sex. HLA class I and class II types, where available, came from metadata supplied by the sample provider rather than from assay-based typing. The investigation overall reported the following: The amount of clinical and demographic metadata varied by source and participant and was provided uncurated.

The germline V gene supplies CDR1 MDHEN and CDR2 SYDVKM. The CDR3, cysteine through phenylalanine, is 15 amino acids long. Only CDR3 DNA is held: 45 bases, read in frame from base 1. V loses 6 bases, J loses 8 bases, and the germline ends lie 20 bases apart. TCRbeta CDR3 regions were amplified from genomic DNA by means of the immunoSEQ Assay, a bias-controlled multiplex PCR. In the source study's methods: The number of nucleated cells in each sample was estimated from the amplification of reference gene primers within the assay. To quantify the absolute abundance of each unique TCRbeta CDR3 rearrangement, sequence reads were collapsed and filtered. For each sample, productive Simpson clonality was calculated as the square root of Simpson's diversity index across productive rearrangements. In its TCRdb copy, this immuneACCESS table keeps in-frame sequences only and misses some clones. Where compared with another copy, unresolved V genes explain less than half of these, and the others have no known cause. Clone size and the V and J calls come from that table; the DNA yielded D and trimming. The sample yields under 300,000 clones; about 88% were counted once. The ten top clones hold 2.1% of the sample.

Another Seattle source contributed samples from volunteer blood donors who had recovered from COVID-19. The collaborating institutions used their own protocols to collect whole blood in K2EDTA tubes. For TCRbeta analysis, collaborators shipped samples in one of three forms: frozen whole blood, isolated PBMCs, or DNA extracted from either of those sample types. Sequenced: peripheral blood. The rearrangement joined TRBV28 to TRBJ2-1; possibly the D gene is TRBD1, per 6 matching bases. The sequence was collected from a woman in her 40s who had recovered from COVID-19. The nucleotide sequence is given as TGTGCCAGCAGCCTGCGGCAGGGGCAAGTTGATGAGCAGTTCTTC. Its protein reads: CASSLRQGQVDEQFF. Where the CDR3 stops, the reference TRBV28 and TRBJ2-1 genes take over; the full variable domain is DVKVTQSSRYLVKRTGEKVFLECVQDMDHENMFWYRQDPGLGLRLIYFSYDVKMKEKGDIPEGYSVSREKKERFSLILESASTNQTSMYLCASSLRQGQVDEQFFGPGTRLTVL.